This record concerns one TCR beta chain sequence. What it recognizes is unknown. Profiled with immunoSEQ multiplex PCR; TCRdb holds only in-frame clones, not every one. The data show 65,000 to 75,000 clones, 87% seen once. Germline-derived CDR1 and CDR2 are MGHRA and YSYEKL. Trimming removed 4 bases at V and 10 bases at J, with 23 bases between. The CDR3 runs to 16 residues. This sample is drawn from a study of lymphopenia after photon versus proton radiotherapy. Study-wide results and caveats: Authors raise, but do not show, better survival with proton therapy. Photon-treated patients lost naive T cells and TCR diversity; proton-treated stayed stable. Post-nadir diversity loss with photons came from oligoclonal expansion, particularly CD8+ Temra cells. A bigger post-nadir fall in TCR diversity correlated inversely with survival time in deceased patients.

The input for sequencing was peripheral blood, taken from a patient treated with proton-based radiotherapy. The source is a man older than 75 with esophageal cancer. The genes are TRBV4-1 and TRBJ1-3; D is perhaps TRBD1 (6 bases). Here the CDR3 reads CASSPSTGQPWGTIYF. The CDR3 DNA follows: TGCGCCAGCAGCCCTTCGACCGGACAGCCTTGGGGGACCATATATTTT.